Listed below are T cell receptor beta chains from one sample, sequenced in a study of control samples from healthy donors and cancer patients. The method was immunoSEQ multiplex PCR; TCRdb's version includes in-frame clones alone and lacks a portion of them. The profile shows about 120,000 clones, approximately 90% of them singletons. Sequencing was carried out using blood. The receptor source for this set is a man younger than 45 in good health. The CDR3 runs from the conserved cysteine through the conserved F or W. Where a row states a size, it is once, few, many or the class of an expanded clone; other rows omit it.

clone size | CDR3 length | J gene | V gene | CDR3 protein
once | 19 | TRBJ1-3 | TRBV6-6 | CASSLRAGELGRTGNTIYF
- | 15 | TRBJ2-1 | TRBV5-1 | CASSATSGGHNEQFF
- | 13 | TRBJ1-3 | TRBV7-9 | CASSFKDVSTIYF
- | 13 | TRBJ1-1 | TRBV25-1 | CASSFGGYTEAFF
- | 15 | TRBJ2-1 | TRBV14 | CASSQDWVQGNEQFF
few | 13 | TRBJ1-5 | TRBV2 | CASSEDSLQPQHF
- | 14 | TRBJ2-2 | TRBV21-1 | CASSELAVTGELFF
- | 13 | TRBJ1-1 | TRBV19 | CASSIFRNTEAFF
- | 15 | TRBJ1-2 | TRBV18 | CASSPGTARGYGYTF
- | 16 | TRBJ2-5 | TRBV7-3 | CASSLVGGATEETQYF
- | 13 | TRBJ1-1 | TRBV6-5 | CASSPRGNTEAFF
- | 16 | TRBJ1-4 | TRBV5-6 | CASSLAGRQGIEKLFF
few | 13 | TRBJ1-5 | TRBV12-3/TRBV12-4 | CASRLGGNQPQHF
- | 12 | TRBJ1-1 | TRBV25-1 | CASREGRTEAFF
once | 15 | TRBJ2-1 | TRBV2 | CASSEGGLSYNEQFF
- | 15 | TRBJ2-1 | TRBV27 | CASSLTQDTYNEQFF
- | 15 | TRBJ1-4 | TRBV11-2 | CASSSGTGRNEKLFF
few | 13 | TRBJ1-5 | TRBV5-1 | CASSLGVNQPQHF
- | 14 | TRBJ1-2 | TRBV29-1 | CSVEGGTASYGYTF
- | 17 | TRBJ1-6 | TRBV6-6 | CASSRQGARSYNSPLHF
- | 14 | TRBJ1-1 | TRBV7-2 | CASSLTEMNTEAFF
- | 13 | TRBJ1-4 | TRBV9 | CASGGTANEKLFF
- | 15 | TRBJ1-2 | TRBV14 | CASSYGTGGWNGYTF
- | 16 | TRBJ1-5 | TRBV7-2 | CASSLSHRSSNQPQHF
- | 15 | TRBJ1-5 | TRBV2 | CASSEEQTSNQPQHF
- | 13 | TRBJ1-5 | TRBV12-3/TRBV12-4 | CASRSLEGQPQHF
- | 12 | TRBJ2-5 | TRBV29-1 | CSVDWLQETQYF
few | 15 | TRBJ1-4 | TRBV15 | CATSVTVATNEKLFF
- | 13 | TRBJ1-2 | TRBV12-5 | CASGLYRVGGYTF
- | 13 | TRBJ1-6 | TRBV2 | CASSKGSDSPLHF
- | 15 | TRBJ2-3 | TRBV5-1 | CASSLDQGASDTQYF
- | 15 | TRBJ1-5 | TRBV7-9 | CASSPGTGNNQPQHF
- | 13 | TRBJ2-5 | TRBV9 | CASSGGPLETQYF
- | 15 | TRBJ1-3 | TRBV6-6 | CASSYRKGPGNTIYF
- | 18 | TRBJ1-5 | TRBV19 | CASTVGPQGARSNQPQHF
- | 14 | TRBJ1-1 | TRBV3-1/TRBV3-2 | CASSPSRVYTEAFF
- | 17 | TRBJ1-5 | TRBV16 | CASSPHTGGKGNQPQHF
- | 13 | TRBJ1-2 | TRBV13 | CASSLEGGYGYTF
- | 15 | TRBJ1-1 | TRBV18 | CASSPQEIKNTEAFF
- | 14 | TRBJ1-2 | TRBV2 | CASSEQDLNYGYTF
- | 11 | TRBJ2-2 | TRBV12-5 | CASGLGWELFF
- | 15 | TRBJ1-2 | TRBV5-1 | CASSLEAQANYGYTF
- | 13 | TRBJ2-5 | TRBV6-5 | CASRRQGEETQYF
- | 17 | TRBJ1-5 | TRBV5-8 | CASSLGVLYAGNQPQHF